This T cell receptor beta chain was recorded in a study of early stage breast cancer tumors. Findings and caveats of the study: Commonly generated sequences made up most enriched TCRB sequences shared between patients.

This CDR3 contains 13 residues. CDR1 MNHNS and CDR2 SASEGT come from the germline V gene. V lost 4 bases, J lost 5 bases, and 9 bases lay in between. Using immunoSEQ multiplex PCR, the repertoire was profiled, and TCRdb retains in-frame clones only, with some absent. Of some 41,000 clones listed, 70% to 80% are singletons. Regarding this clone: Its antigen is as yet unknown.

This receptor was obtained from a person aged 45 to 59 with breast cancer. The chain employs TRBV6-1 and TRBJ1-5; no reliable D call. Sequencing used blood. For the CDR3, the DNA is TGTGCCAGCAGTGCCGCCGGGGATCAGCCCCAGCATTTT. Translating gives CASSAAGDQPQHF.